These 13 T cell receptor beta chains were sequenced from one sample in a study of radiation and T cells in renal cell carcinoma. Only in-frame clones appear in the TCRdb table, and some are missing; sequencing was by immunoSEQ multiplex PCR. The data contain some 81,000 clones, nearly 90% of them singletons. As for time point: blood 4 weeks post-SBRT, at nephrectomy. Stated treatment: 15 Gy SBRT to primary tumor, nephrectomy 4 weeks later. Sequencing used blood, obtained from a patient whose treatment included radiotherapy and nephrectomy. The receptors were sampled from an older woman with renal cell carcinoma.

The rearrangement uses TRBV6-4 and TRBJ1-5; possibly TRBD1 for D (5 bases). The CDR3 runs 15 residues. The V gene lost 6 bases and the J gene lost 2 bases, with 14 bases spanning the gap. CDR1 MRHNA and CDR2 SNTAGT come from the germline V gene. The CDR3 loop is CASSPGGGGNQPQHF. CDR3 sequence (DNA): TGTGCCAGCAGCCCTGGGGGAGGGGGCAATCAGCCCCAGCATTTT.

The gene calls are TRBV30 and TRBJ2-1; 11 bases agree with TRBD2. Trimming cost V 5 bases and J 1 base; bases outside gene matches: 10. CDR3 length: 17 residues. Germline CDR1 and CDR2: GTSNPN and SVGIG (reference sequence). CDR3 loop: CAWGRGRTSGSYNEQFF. The CDR3 bases are TGTGCCTGGGGGCGTGGCCGGACTAGCGGGTCCTACAATGAGCAGTTCTTC.

This clone was counted a single time. V gene TRBV2 combines with J gene TRBJ1-1, with TRBD1 identical over 7 bases. The germline V gene has CDR1 SNHLY and CDR2 FYNNEI. The CDR3 consists of 12 residues. Trimming removed 7 bases from V and 7 bases from J; junction bases left unmatched: 6. In DNA, the CDR3 is TGTGCCAGCAAATACGGGACAGTTGAAGCTTTCTTT. It is translated as CASKYGTVEAFF.

The chain has TRBV4-2 and TRBJ2-2, with 9 bases lining up with TRBD2. CDR1 is LGHNA and CDR2 is YNFKEQ in the germline V gene. This CDR3 contains 16 residues. The V gene end was trimmed by 4 bases and the J gene end by 6 bases; junction bases not matched to a gene: 9. The CDR3: CASSPRGGGGAGELFF. The CDR3 DNA reads TGTGCCAGCAGCCCGCGGGGGGGCGGTGGGGCCGGGGAGCTGTTTTTT.

This clone showed up just once. The chain carries TRBV19 and TRBJ1-1; a weak D match, TRBD1 (5 bases). Trimming stripped 4 bases from V and 5 bases from J, with 11 bases between. Germline CDR1 LNHDA, CDR2 SQIVND (reference sequence). The CDR3 extends over 13 amino acids. The CDR3 bases are TGTGCCAGTAGTAGTAGCGAGGGGACTGAAGCTTTCTTT. Translated, it gives CASSSSEGTEAFF. Supplemented by reference TRBV19 and TRBJ1-1, the full variable domain reads DGGITQSPKYLFRKEGQNVTLSCEQNLNHDAMYWYRQDPGQGLRLIYYSQIVNDFQKGDIAEGYSVSREKKESFPLTVTSAQKNPTAFYLCASSSSEGTEAFFGQGTRLTVV.

The chain is built from TRBV5-4 and TRBJ2-2; D gene unclear. V lost 4 bases and J 4 bases, leaving 8 bases between the germline ends. Germline V CDR1 and CDR2: SGHNT, YYREEE (reference sequence). The CDR3 covers 13 residues. The CDR3 DNA reads TGTGCCAGCAGCACTTATCGCACCGGGGAGCTGTTTTTT. Amino acid sequence: CASSTYRTGELFF.

This chain links TRBV14 with TRBJ2-7; no clear D. CDR3 length: 16 residues. Looked up from germline, CDR1 is SGHDN and CDR2 is FVKESK. The ends were cut back, 4 bases at V and 3 bases at J, with 19 bases in the middle. This chain's CDR3 is CASSPSWAGHFYEQYF. The CDR3 DNA reads as TGTGCCAGCAGCCCCTCCTGGGCAGGCCATTTCTACGAGCAGTACTTC.

The V call is TRBV7-2, the J call TRBJ2-5; 9 bases map to TRBD2. CDR1 and CDR2 (germline): SGHTA, FQGNSA. This CDR3 spans 16 amino acids. The V segment lost 1 base and the J segment 6 bases; nucleotides outside the gene matches: 9. The CDR3 coding sequence is TGTGCCAGCAGCTTAGTGTCGGCTAGCGGGGTTAAGACCCAGTACTTC. The encoded protein is CASSLVSASGVKTQYF.

The J gene is TRBJ1-2, the V gene TRBV19; no firm D call. V was shortened by 3 bases and J by 5 bases, with 19 bases between the two germline ends. The germline V gene encodes CDR1 LNHDA and CDR2 SQIVND (reference sequence). This CDR3 has 16 residues. CDR3 protein: CASSISSWAARYGYTF. In nucleotides, the CDR3 is TGTGCCAGTAGTATCAGCTCGTGGGCAGCGAGATATGGCTACACCTTC.

This clone was recorded once. V is TRBV19 and J is TRBJ2-1; 7 bases fit TRBD2. The CDR3 totals 10 residues. CDR1 and CDR2 (germline): LNHDA, SQIVND (reference sequence). The CDR3 spells CAAGYNEQFF. DNA for the CDR3: TGTGCAGCGGGGTACAATGAGCAGTTCTTC.

The gene calls are TRBV21-1 and TRBJ2-7; the table's D gene call, TRBD1, was not cross checked with the DNA. TRBV21-1 has pseudogene status. The CDR3 spans 15 residues. The CDR3 DNA is TGTGCCAGGTCTTCGGGGGACAGTGGGACCTTCGGGCAGTACTTC. Translating gives CARSSGDSGTFGQYF.

The chain has TRBV6-1 and TRBJ2-4, with 8 positions matching TRBD2. CDR1 MNHNS and CDR2 SASEGT come from the germline V gene. The CDR3 is 14 residues long. The V segment lost 7 bases and the J segment 3 bases; nucleotides outside the gene matches: 5. The CDR3 nucleotides read TGTGCCAGCAAGAGCGGGGGCAACAAAAACATTCAGTACTTC. It is translated as CASKSGGNKNIQYF.

The chain carries TRBV19 and TRBJ1-5, with TRBD1 identical over 7 bases. V gave up 6 bases and J gave up 0 bases; unmatched junction bases: 8. There are 16 residues in the CDR3. From germline, CDR1 is LNHDA and CDR2 SQIVND (reference sequence). In nucleotides, the CDR3 is TGTGCCAGTAGCCGGAAGGGACAGAATAGCAATCAGCCCCAGCATTTT. Translating it yields CASSRKGQNSNQPQHF.